One sample yielded the 32 T cell receptor beta chains listed below, sequenced in a study of T cell responses to AZD1222 COVID-19 vaccine. Repertoires were generated with immunoSEQ multiplex PCR, while TCRdb's copy carries only in-frame clones and drops some. In the table there are about 120,000 clones, around 87% of which are singletons. The material sequenced was peripheral blood, taken 28 days after the second AZD1222 dose. Source of these receptors: an adult who received the AZD1222 COVID-19 vaccine.

This chain joins TRBV18 and TRBJ1-1; possibly TRBD1 for D (6 bases). V was pared by 3 bases and J by 2 bases, with 16 bases between. This CDR3 is built from 16 residues. The germline CDR1 and CDR2 sequences are KGHSH and LQKENI. In DNA form, the CDR3 reads TGTGCCAGCTCACCGGTGCACGGGACACCTAACACTGAAGCTTTCTTT. Its protein is CASSPVHGTPNTEAFF. The variable domain in full, with the rest retrieved from reference TRBV18 and TRBJ1-1, is NAGVMQNPRHLVRRRGQEARLRCSPMKGHSHVYWYRQLPEEGLKFMVYLQKENIIDESGMPKERFSAEFPKEGPSILRIQQVVRGDSAAYFCASSPVHGTPNTEAFFGQGTRLTVV.

The chain links TRBV7-9 to TRBJ2-7; D gene ambiguous. CDR1 and CDR2 from the germline V gene are SEHNR and FQNEAQ (reference sequence). The CDR3 totals 12 residues. Deletions cut 5 bases from V and 4 bases from J, with 9 bases between. CDR3: CASSQVGYEQYF. The CDR3 nucleotides are TGTGCCAGCAGCCAGGTGGGATACGAGCAGTACTTC.

In the case of this clone: The same CDR3 arises from other DNA sequences in this sample as well. The chain carries TRBV11-2 and TRBJ1-1; tentatively, D is TRBD1 (6 bases). This CDR3 is 13 amino acids long. Germline V CDR1 and CDR2: SGHAT, FQNNGV. Trimming stripped 5 bases from V and 2 bases from J, with 9 bases between. The CDR3, as DNA: TGTGCCAGCAGCCCGACAGGAAACACTGAAGCTTTCTTT. As protein: CASSPTGNTEAFF.

This chain links TRBV14 with TRBJ2-2; D gene uncertain. Germline V gene lookup returns CDR1 SGHDN and CDR2 FVKESK. There are 11 residues in the CDR3. V lost 3 bases, J lost 6 bases, and 2 bases lay in between. Here the CDR3 DNA reads TGTGCCAGCAGCCACGCCGGGGAGCTGTTTTTT. Translated: CASSHAGELFF. Complete variable domain (other parts from reference TRBV14 and TRBJ2-2): EAGVTQFPSHSVIEKGQTVTLRCDPISGHDNLYWYRRVMGKEIKFLLHFVKESKQDESGMPNNRFLAERTGGTYSTLKVQPAELEDSGVYFCASSHAGELFFGEGSRLTVL.

This clone was recorded only once. The CDR3 DNA sequence: TGTGCCAGCAGTCGCGCTCACAGTCAGGAGTCACCCCTCCACTTT. It translates to CASSRAHSQESPLHF. This sequence joins TRBV7-2 and TRBJ1-6; D unresolved. V was clipped by 6 bases and J by 10 bases, with 19 bases between them. CDR1 and CDR2 from the germline V gene are SGHTA and FQGNSA. This CDR3 region has 15 residues.

The chain recombines TRBV3-1 (or the pseudogene TRBV3-2) with TRBJ2-7, with a tentative D call TRBD2 (5 bases). Trimming took 3 bases from V and 0 from J, leaving 9 bases between them. The CDR3 consists of 14 residues. Germline V gives CDR1 LGHDT, CDR2 YNNKEL (reference sequence). The CDR3 DNA follows: TGTGCCAGCAGCCATACTAGTAGCTCCTACGAGCAGTACTTC. Its protein product is CASSHTSSSYEQYF.

This chain links TRBV7-8 with TRBJ1-4; D gene unclear. This CDR3 is 15 amino acids long. Per the germline V gene, CDR1 is SGHVS and CDR2 is FQNEAQ. V was clipped by 5 bases and J by 4 bases, with 14 bases between them. The CDR3 DNA sequence: TGTGCCAGCAGCCCCTCCCGGCAGCTTAATGAAAAACTGTTTTTT. Translation gives CASSPSRQLNEKLFF.

The V gene is TRBV5-4, the J gene TRBJ1-3, with D perhaps TRBD1 (5 bases). V gave up 4 bases and J gave up 4 bases, with 12 bases separating them. Germline loops: CDR1 SGHNT, CDR2 YYREEE (reference sequence). CDR3 length equals 14 residues. The CDR3 region is CASSAGGVGNTIYF. The CDR3, as DNA: TGTGCCAGCAGCGCAGGAGGGGTAGGAAACACCATATATTTT.

The chain carries TRBV19 and TRBJ2-1; D unclear. The V gene lost 2 bases and the J gene lost 4 bases, with 6 bases spanning the gap. Germline CDR1 LNHDA, CDR2 SQIVND (reference sequence). This CDR3 is 13 amino acids long. Written as DNA, the CDR3 is TGTGCCAGTAGTATAAGCAGTTACAATGAGCAGTTCTTC. Translation gives CASSISSYNEQFF.

This chain links TRBV3-1 (or the pseudogene TRBV3-2) with TRBJ1-2, with TRBD1 matching over 7 bases. V was clipped by 2 bases and J by 3 bases; unmatched bases: 9. Germline CDR1 is LGHDT and CDR2 is YNNKEL (reference sequence). The CDR3 covers 16 residues. CDR3 nucleotide sequence: TGTGCCAGCAGCCAATTCTACAGGGGTTACGACTATGGCTACACCTTC. This sequence encodes CASSQFYRGYDYGYTF.

This chain uses TRBV4-1 with TRBJ2-3, with D unresolved. The CDR3 runs to 16 residues. Trimming shortened V by 4 bases and J by 2 bases, and 16 bases separated the two germline ends. The germline gives CDR1 MGHRA, CDR2 YSYEKL. CDR3 DNA: TGCGCCAGCAGCCTTATCAACCTAGTCGTCACAGATACGCAGTATTTT. Translating it yields CASSLINLVVTDTQYF.

This clone was seen only a few times. The chain uses TRBV7-9 and TRBJ2-2; 7 positions match TRBD1. Germline lookup yields CDR1 SEHNR and CDR2 FQNEAQ (reference sequence). The CDR3 length is 15 residues. V was pared by 5 bases and J by 4 bases, with 7 bases of the junction left unmatched. The DNA for the CDR3 is TGTGCCAGCAGCCCGCGACAGGGTCGCACCGGGGAGCTGTTTTTT. Amino acids: CASSPRQGRTGELFF.

Of note for this clone: The sample has other DNA sequences that encode this CDR3 too. The chain links TRBV7-9 to TRBJ2-7; the D is unclear. V dropped 2 bases and J dropped 3 bases, with 2 bases sitting between them. The CDR3 is 11 amino acids. The germline V gene encodes CDR1 SEHNR and CDR2 FQNEAQ (reference sequence). CDR3 sequence (DNA): TGTGCCAGCAGCTTATACTACGAGCAGTACTTC. Protein sequence: CASSLYYEQYF.

This clone was seen many times. The rearrangement links TRBV6-2 or TRBV6-3 to TRBJ2-1; D is undetermined. Germline lookup yields CDR1 MNHEY and CDR2 SVGEGT. The CDR3 runs 13 residues. V was trimmed by 5 bases and J by 4 bases, leaving 9 bases between them. CDR3 DNA: TGTGCCAGCAGTCAGACGGAATACAATGAGCAGTTCTTC. Its translation is CASSQTEYNEQFF.

This chain links TRBV5-1 with TRBJ1-1, with D possibly being TRBD1 (6 bases). CDR1 SGHRS and CDR2 YFSETQ come from the germline V gene. The CDR3 is 13 amino acids. V lost 3 bases and J 3 bases, leaving 9 bases between the germline ends. In nucleotides, the CDR3 is TGCGCCAGCAGCTCACAGGGATACACTGAAGCTTTCTTT. Protein product: CASSSQGYTEAFF.

The chain recombines TRBV7-3 with TRBJ2-2; D call uncertain. V lost 2 bases, J lost 0 bases, and 10 bases lay in between. The CDR3 length is 16 residues. Germline V gene lookup returns CDR1 SGHTA and CDR2 FQGTGA. As DNA, the CDR3 is TGTGCCAGCAGCTTAGTAGTTCAGGCGAACACCGGGGAGCTGTTTTTT. Residues: CASSLVVQANTGELFF.

V is TRBV11-2 and J is TRBJ2-7; no clear D gene. V was cut by 5 bases and J by 7 bases, with 12 bases left in between. The CDR3 is 12 residues long. Germline V gives CDR1 SGHAT, CDR2 FQNNGV. CDR3 nucleotides: TGTGCCAGCAGCATCTTCCAGCGTGAGCAGTACTTC. As protein: CASSIFQREQYF.

The genes are TRBV5-1 and TRBJ1-2; D gene uncertain. The V end lost 0 bases, the J end lost 6 bases, and 12 bases lay between the germline ends. The germline gives CDR1 SGHRS, CDR2 YFSETQ. The CDR3 covers 14 residues. In nucleotides, the CDR3 is TGCGCCAGCAGCTTGGGGGTTAATGTGGATGGCTACACCTTC. Its protein product is CASSLGVNVDGYTF. Using reference TRBV5-1 and TRBJ1-2 for the parts outside the CDR3, the full variable domain is KAGVTQTPRYLIKTRGQQVTLSCSPISGHRSVSWYQQTPGQGLQFLFEYFSETQRNKGNFPGRFSGRQFSNSRSEMNVSTLELGDSALYLCASSLGVNVDGYTFGSGTRLTVV.

This rearrangement joins TRBV5-8 to TRBJ1-2, with D hard to call. Trimming removed 2 bases at V and 0 bases at J, with 11 bases between. The CDR3 loop spans 15 amino acids. The germline CDR1 and CDR2 sequences are SGHTS and YDEGEE. In DNA, the CDR3 is TGTGCCAGCAGCTTCTGGGTCCTTACTAACTATGGCTACACCTTC. Translation: CASSFWVLTNYGYTF.

This chain links TRBV7-6 with TRBJ2-2, with a tentative D call TRBD1 (5 bases). The CDR3 loop spans 15 amino acids. Trimming removed 0 bases at V and 2 bases at J, with 7 bases between. Germline V CDR1 and CDR2: SGHVS, FNYEAQ. This CDR3 is CASSLARANTGELFF. CDR3 nucleotide sequence: TGTGCCAGCAGCTTAGCCAGGGCTAACACCGGGGAGCTGTTTTTT. The whole variable domain, remainder taken from reference TRBV7-6 and TRBJ2-2, is GAGVSQSPRYKVTKRGQDVALRCDPISGHVSLYWYRQALGQGPEFLTYFNYEAQQDKSGLPNDRFSAERPEGSISTLTIQRTEQRDSAMYRCASSLARANTGELFFGEGSRLTVL.

The chain recombines TRBV5-4 with TRBJ1-3; no clear D gene. This CDR3 contains 15 residues. The ends were cut back, 0 bases at V and 0 bases at J, with 7 bases in the middle. Germline CDR1 is SGHNT and CDR2 is YYREEE (reference sequence). DNA of the CDR3: TGTGCCAGCAGCTTGGATAGGAGCTCTGGAAACACCATATATTTT. Translating it yields CASSLDRSSGNTIYF.

V usage is TRBV18 and J usage is TRBJ2-6; 10 bases map to TRBD1. The length of the CDR3 is 18 residues. The germline gives CDR1 KGHSH, CDR2 LQKENI. V gave up 6 bases and J gave up 0 bases; unmatched junction bases: 8. The CDR3, as DNA: TGTGCCAGCTCCCCTGCGACAGGGGGCTCCTCTGGGGCCAACGTCCTGACTTTC. The encoded protein is CASSPATGGSSGANVLTF.

This chain uses TRBV6-5 with TRBJ1-4, with TRBD1 identical over 10 bases. With 5 bases clipped from V and 7 bases from J, the junction kept 4 bases outside the gene matches. Germline V gene lookup returns CDR1 MNHEY and CDR2 SVGAGI. The CDR3 covers 14 residues. CDR3 residues: CASSQTGGREKLFF. CDR3 DNA: TGTGCCAGCAGTCAGACAGGGGGCCGTGAAAAACTGTTTTTT.

This clone was detected a few times. The rearrangement links TRBV19 to TRBJ1-6; 7 positions agree with TRBD1. V lost 7 bases and J lost 7; bases outside the gene matches: 19. CDR3 length: 18 residues. The germline V gene encodes CDR1 LNHDA and CDR2 SQIVND (reference sequence). The CDR3 region has the DNA TGTGCCAGTACCTACACCCCGACAGGGCTCGGGGCGAATTCACCCCTCCACTTT. This codes for CASTYTPTGLGANSPLHF. The variable domain in full, with the rest retrieved from reference TRBV19 and TRBJ1-6, is DGGITQSPKYLFRKEGQNVTLSCEQNLNHDAMYWYRQDPGQGLRLIYYSQIVNDFQKGDIAEGYSVSREKKESFPLTVTSAQKNPTAFYLCASTYTPTGLGANSPLHFGNGTRLTVT.

The table lists this clone with a count of one. The chain links TRBV11-3 to TRBJ2-3; D ambiguous. V dropped 3 bases and J dropped 0 bases, with 1 base sitting between them. The germline CDR1 and CDR2 sequences are SGHNT and YENEEA. The CDR3 length is 12 residues. CDR3 nucleotide sequence: TGTGCCAGCAGCTTTAGCACAGATACGCAGTATTTT. Translating gives CASSFSTDTQYF.

This clone was seen a single time. J is TRBJ1-3 and V is TRBV5-4; 9 bases line up with TRBD1. The CDR3 runs to 16 residues. CDR1 is SGHNT and CDR2 is YYREEE in the germline V gene (reference sequence). Trimming removed 4 bases from V and 4 bases from J; junction bases left unmatched: 9. DNA of the CDR3: TGTGCCAGCAGCGCTGGGACAGGGCCGTGGGGAAACACCATATATTTT. Translated: CASSAGTGPWGNTIYF.

The chain combines TRBV3-1 (or the pseudogene TRBV3-2) with TRBJ1-2; no firm D call. V lost 1 base to trimming and J lost 8 bases, with 5 bases between them. Germline CDR1 LGHDT, CDR2 YNNKEL (reference sequence). CDR3 length: 11 amino acids. The CDR3 is CASSQVGGYTF. CDR3 nucleotides: TGTGCCAGCAGCCAAGTAGGGGGCTACACCTTC.

The rearrangement links TRBV25-1 to TRBJ1-2, with D maybe TRBD1 (5 bases). Germline CDR1 reads MGHDK; CDR2 reads SYGVNS. This CDR3 has 14 amino acids. Trimming pared 1 base from V and 2 bases from J, leaving 8 bases between. This CDR3 reads CASSESGYNYGYTF. The CDR3 coding sequence is TGTGCCAGCAGTGAATCAGGGTACAACTATGGCTACACCTTC.

The J gene is TRBJ1-6, the V gene TRBV10-3, with D possibly being TRBD1 (5 bases). Germline CDR1 and CDR2: ENHRY and SYGVKD. The CDR3 contains 17 residues. V gave up 3 bases and J gave up 9 bases, with 21 bases separating them. CDR3 amino acids: CAISDGRAKSHSSPLHF. In nucleotides, the CDR3 is TGTGCCATCAGTGACGGCAGGGCAAAATCGCACAGTTCACCCCTCCACTTT.

The chain carries TRBV28 and TRBJ1-4; D not certain. CDR3 size: 11 residues. The V and J ends lost 5 bases and 10 bases respectively, with 8 bases between them. The germline CDR1 and CDR2 sequences are MDHEN and SYDVKM. This CDR3 is CASSIGGKLFF. The CDR3 coding sequence is TGTGCCAGCAGTATCGGAGGAAAACTGTTTTTT.

In its sample, this clone was seen a few times. The CDR3 region is CASSWSGHSGNTIYF. The DNA of the CDR3 is TGTGCCAGCAGCTGGAGCGGGCACTCTGGAAACACCATATATTTT. J is TRBJ1-3 and V is TRBV5-4; D remains unclear. The V end was cut by 3 bases, the J end by 0 bases, with 10 bases between. Germline CDR1 is SGHNT and CDR2 is YYREEE (reference sequence). CDR3 length: 15 amino acids. Filled out from reference TRBV5-4 and TRBJ1-3, the complete variable domain reads ETGVTQSPTHLIKTRGQQVTLRCSSQSGHNTVSWYQQALGQGPQFIFQYYREEENGRGNFPPRFSGLQFPNYSSELNVNALELDDSALYLCASSWSGHSGNTIYFGEGSWLTVV.

The chain links TRBV4-3 to TRBJ1-2, with D perhaps TRBD1 (5 bases). The V end lost 3 bases, the J end lost 5 bases, and 16 bases lay between the germline ends. The germline CDR1 and CDR2 sequences are LGHNA and YSLEER. The CDR3 covers 15 residues. In DNA, the CDR3 is TGCGCCAGCAGCCAGACCCCACAGGTTAGGTATGGCTACACCTTC. Its protein is CASSQTPQVRYGYTF.